These 7 T cell receptor beta chains share one sample of origin, sequenced in a study of T cell repertoires in cytomegalovirus infection. In TCRdb, the reads were re-called with MiXCR into one record per CDR3 protein. The table lists approximately 500,000 distinct CDR3 sequences, approximately 16% of them singletons. Sequences were obtained from CD8+ T cells from PBMCs. These receptors all stem from a human donor in good health (CMV status not recorded). Some clones in this sample may be carry-over from other donors' samples.

This clonotype occurred many times. This sequence joins TRBV7-3 and TRBJ2-1; the D gene is possibly TRBD2 (5 bases). This CDR3 contains 14 residues. Trimming cost V 5 bases and J 9 bases, with 17 bases left between them. Germline CDR1 and CDR2: SGHTA and FQGTGA. The CDR3 sequence: CASSLRRADGEQFF. In DNA form, the CDR3 reads TGTGCCAGCAGCCTTCGGCGGGCGGACGGTGAGCAGTTCTTC.

The chain carries TRBV29-1 and TRBJ2-7; 7 nucleotides match TRBD2. Germline CDR1 SQVTM, CDR2 ANQGSEA. J lost 3 bases, V lost 1 base, and 6 bases had no gene match. This CDR3 contains 14 residues. CDR3 sequence reads: CSVEGGGVDYEQYF. In DNA, the CDR3 is TGCAGCGTTGAAGGGGGGGGGGTGGACTACGAGCAGTACTTC.

V gene TRBV20-1 combines with J gene TRBJ1-2; D is uncertain. The CDR3 is made up of 8 amino acids. CDR1 DFQATT and CDR2 SNEGSKA come from the germline V gene (reference sequence). Trimming shortened V by 8 bases and J by 5 bases, and 3 bases separated the two germline ends. CDR3 sequence: CSSYGYTF. CDR3 in DNA: TGCAGTTCGTATGGCTACACCTTC.

In its sample, this clonotype was seen a few times. The chain has TRBV2 and TRBJ2-7, with 13 positions matching TRBD2. Losses at the gene ends were 2 bases for V and 5 bases for J; bases not matched to a gene: 3. Germline V gene data show CDR1 as SNHLY and CDR2 as FYNNEI. The CDR3 has 15 residues. The CDR3 DNA sequence: TGTGCCAGCAGTGAAACTAGCGGGAGGGCTGACGAGCAGTACTTC. Translating it yields CASSETSGRADEQYF.

The rearrangement links TRBV5-4 to TRBJ2-5, with 12 bases identical to TRBD2. J gave up 0 bases and V 4 bases, and 7 bases lay outside the gene matches. This CDR3 has 17 residues. The germline V gene has CDR1 SGHNT and CDR2 YYREEE (reference sequence). The DNA of the CDR3 is TGTGCCAGCAGCCTCGGACTAGCGGGACTGTACCAAGAGACCCAGTACTTC. Translating it yields CASSLGLAGLYQETQYF.

The rearrangement joins TRBV2 to TRBJ1-5, with TRBD1 matching over 10 bases. CDR3 length: 15 amino acids. Per germline, CDR1 SNHLY and CDR2 FYNNEI. J lost 3 bases, V lost 5 bases, and 4 bases had no gene match. The CDR3 is CASSRDRGLNQPQHF. In DNA form, the CDR3 reads TGTGCCAGCAGTCGGGACAGGGGACTCAATCAGCCCCAGCATTTT.

The chain is built from TRBV9 and TRBJ2-7; D is undetermined. This CDR3 is built from 14 residues. Germline loops: CDR1 SGDLS, CDR2 YYNGEE. Trimming stripped 0 bases from V and 0 bases from J, with 7 bases between. The CDR3 protein is CASSVGQSSYEQYF. The CDR3 DNA is TGTGCCAGCAGCGTAGGGCAGAGCTCCTACGAGCAGTACTTC.